This T cell receptor beta chain was retrieved from a study of cytomegalovirus exposure and HLA in healthy donors. The PCR used 60 Vbeta and 13 Jbeta primers. Assay used: immunoSEQ multiplex PCR; TCRdb lists only in-frame clones, some missing. The profile shows some 70,000 clones, 75% to 85% of them singletons. The ends lost 4 bases at V and 2 bases at J; junction bases unmatched: 9. The CDR3 is 16 amino acids. Germline V gene data show CDR1 as SGHNT and CDR2 as YYREEE (reference sequence). The chain employs TRBV5-4 and TRBJ2-5; 9 bases align to TRBD1. The source material was PBMCs. The receptor comes from a human donor in good health. CDR3 region: CASSRPGQGIQETQYF. The CDR3 region has the DNA TGTGCCAGCAGCCGGCCGGGACAGGGAATACAAGAGACCCAGTACTTC.